A single sample gave rise to the 31 T cell receptor beta chains below, sequenced in a study of T cells in Graves' hyperthyroidism and ophthalmopathy. Amplified TCR beta CDR3 regions derived from RNA transcripts. HTBI primers were the set used in a first-round RT-PCR of the TCR CDR3. TCRdb called the multiplex PCR reads again in MiXCR, with one record for every CDR3 protein. The profile shows 400,000 or so distinct CDR3 sequences, around 15% of them singletons. Material: blood. The receptor source for this set is a woman aged 55-70 years with Graves' ophthalmopathy.

This clonotype was found a few times. The chain links TRBV7-8 to TRBJ2-3; tentatively, D is TRBD2 (6 bases). CDR1 and CDR2 from the germline V gene are SGHVS and FQNEAQ. Trimming left V 4 bases short and J 0 bases short, with 17 bases between. The CDR3 sequence is 17 residues long. CDR3 in DNA: TGTGCCAGCAGCTCTAGTAGCGGTAGGGGAAGCACAGATACGCAGTATTTT. Protein sequence: CASSSSSGRGSTDTQYF.

The J gene is TRBJ2-3, the V gene TRBV20-1; no clear D gene. The ends were cut back, 3 bases at V and 4 bases at J, with 14 bases in the middle. The length of the CDR3 is 14 residues. From germline, CDR1 is DFQATT and CDR2 SNEGSKA (reference sequence). The CDR3 sequence is CSASGLAGPDTQYF. The DNA of the CDR3 is TGCAGTGCTAGTGGTTTAGCCGGCCCAGATACGCAGTATTTT.

CDR3 region: CSASPVDRGGKNIQYF. Here the CDR3 DNA reads TGCAGTGCTTCGCCCGTGGACAGGGGTGGCAAAAACATTCAGTACTTC. The chain uses TRBV20-1 and TRBJ2-4; TRBD1 matches at 9 bases. CDR3 length equals 16 residues. The germline V gene encodes CDR1 DFQATT and CDR2 SNEGSKA (reference sequence). V lost 5 bases and J lost 3; bases outside the gene matches: 11.

This clonotype was seen at least ten times. The CDR3 here is CASSKPSSYEQYF. The DNA for the CDR3 is TGTGCCAGCAGCAAACCGAGCTCCTACGAGCAGTACTTC. The chain carries TRBV7-2 and TRBJ2-7, with unresolved D. The germline V gene encodes CDR1 SGHTA and CDR2 FQGNSA. The CDR3 covers 13 residues. V was clipped by 5 bases and J by 0 bases, with 8 bases between them.

This clonotype has ten or more counts. V is TRBV5-4 and J is TRBJ2-1, with 10 bases lining up with TRBD1. CDR1 and CDR2 (germline): SGHNT, YYREEE (reference sequence). The CDR3 is made up of 16 amino acids. V shed 4 bases, J shed 2 bases, and the junction held 6 bases outside the gene matches. CDR3 bases: TGTGCCAGCAGCCCCACCGGGACAGGGGCCTACAATGAGCAGTTCTTC. This encodes CASSPTGTGAYNEQFF.

This clonotype was observed many times. The chain joins TRBV6-1 to TRBJ1-5; 8 bases agree with TRBD1. CDR1 is MNHNS, CDR2 SASEGT, per germline. V dropped 6 bases and J dropped 1; count of bases not matched to a gene: 5. The CDR3 is 15 residues long. The CDR3 region has the DNA TGTGCCAGCAGGGACCGGGACAGGAGCAATCAGCCCCAGCATTTT. It codes for CASRDRDRSNQPQHF.

Concerning this clonotype: A much bigger clone sits one base away, suggesting this may be a read error. This sequence joins TRBV20-1 and TRBJ2-1, with D possibly being TRBD1 or TRBD2 (9 bases each). Germline CDR1 reads DFQATT; CDR2 reads SNEGSKA (reference sequence). V was trimmed by 1 base and J by 9 bases, leaving 19 bases between them. This CDR3 is 15 amino acids long. The CDR3 DNA follows: TGCAGTGCTAGAGCAGATAGCGGGGGACAGGGTGAGCAGTTCTTC. It codes for CSARADSGGQGEQFF.

Many counts were recorded for this clonotype. The gene calls are TRBV30 and TRBJ2-7; possibly TRBD2 for D (5 bases). CDR3 length: 13 amino acids. Germline lookup yields CDR1 GTSNPN and CDR2 SVGIG (reference sequence). V dropped 3 bases and J dropped 0 bases, with 9 bases sitting between them. CDR3 sequence (DNA): TGTGCCTGGAGCGAGGGAGTCTCCTACGAGCAGTACTTC. As protein: CAWSEGVSYEQYF.

This chain connects TRBV30 to TRBJ1-6; 8 bases line up with TRBD1. The junction had 3 bases not matched to a gene; V was cut back by 4 bases and J by 10 bases. The CDR3 consists of 12 residues. Germline loops: CDR1 GTSNPN, CDR2 SVGIG (reference sequence). Here the CDR3 DNA reads TGTGCCTGGACAGGGGGCGAGTCACCCCTCCACTTT. Its translation is CAWTGGESPLHF.

The table lists this clonotype with a count of one. The J gene is TRBJ2-1, the V gene TRBV20-1, with TRBD2 matching over 14 bases. This CDR3 spans 16 amino acids. Germline-derived CDR1 and CDR2 are DFQATT and SNEGSKA (reference sequence). J was trimmed by 4 bases and V by 6 bases; bases with no gene match: 8. Written as DNA, the CDR3 is TGCAGTGCAGAACCGGGACTAGCGGGAGCGTACAATGAGCAGTTCTTC. Translating it yields CSAEPGLAGAYNEQFF.

This chain joins TRBV7-9 and TRBJ2-1; 12 bases are a match to TRBD2. The CDR3 sequence is 15 residues long. Germline loops: CDR1 SEHNR, CDR2 FQNEAQ (reference sequence). The trim removed 3 bases at V and 10 bases at J, leaving 7 bases unmatched. The CDR3 here is CASSFATSGREEQFF. The CDR3 DNA reads as TGTGCCAGCAGCTTCGCGACTAGCGGGAGAGAGGAGCAGTTCTTC.

This clonotype was detected ten times or more. The genes are TRBV12-3 or TRBV12-4 and TRBJ2-2, with D perhaps TRBD1 or TRBD2 (5 bases each). Trimming removed 8 bases from V and 2 bases from J, with 18 bases in between. The CDR3 loop spans 16 amino acids. CDR3 residues: CASAGAYTPNTGELFF. The CDR3 DNA is TGTGCCAGCGCCGGGGCCTACACTCCAAACACCGGGGAGCTGTTTTTT.

The sample holds many counts of this clonotype. The junction shows a germline mismatch at one end, possibly a read error. The chain couples TRBV2 to TRBJ2-1; the match to TRBD2 covers 10 bases. The length of the CDR3 is 18 residues. Germline CDR1 is SNHLY and CDR2 is FYNNEI. DNA for the CDR3: TGTGCCAGCAGCGAAGAGGCTAGCGGGAGCCTCTCCTACAATGAGCAGTTCTTC. Amino acid sequence: CASSEEASGSLSYNEQFF.

This clonotype was recorded at least ten times. The V and J genes are TRBV11-2 and TRBJ2-7; 8 nucleotides line up with TRBD1. This CDR3 is built from 19 residues. Germline CDR1 SGHAT, CDR2 FQNNGV. V shed 5 bases, J shed 4 bases, and the junction held 22 bases outside the gene matches. The CDR3 sequence: CASSPLSPRRQGLRYEQYF. In DNA, the CDR3 is TGTGCCAGCAGCCCGCTCTCTCCGCGGCGACAGGGGCTGAGGTACGAGCAGTACTTC. Variable domain in full (rest from reference TRBV11-2 and TRBJ2-7): EAGVAQSPRYKIIEKRQSVAFWCNPISGHATLYWYQQILGQGPKLLIQFQNNGVVDDSQLPKDRFSAERLKGVDSTLKIQPAKLEDSAVYLCASSPLSPRRQGLRYEQYFGPGTRLTVT.

This clonotype turned up a few times. The rearrangement uses TRBV7-9 and TRBJ2-7; the D is unclear. Germline V gene sequence: CDR1 SEHNR, CDR2 FQNEAQ (reference sequence). Between the trimmed V and J ends, which lost 4 bases and 5 bases, there was a span of 21 bases. The CDR3 has 16 residues. CDR3 nucleotides: TGTGCCAGCAGCTATGCACGGGCATTGGGGTTCAACGAGCAGTACTTC. Protein product: CASSYARALGFNEQYF.

The rearrangement uses TRBV29-1 and TRBJ2-3, with TRBD2 identical over 9 bases. This CDR3 comprises 15 residues. Trimming at V came to 3 bases and at J to 1 base, leaving 5 bases not matched to a gene. Looked up from germline, CDR1 is SQVTM and CDR2 is ANQGSEA. The CDR3 sequence: CSVEREGRGTDTQYF. The CDR3 nucleotides are TGCAGCGTTGAGCGGGAGGGTCGGGGCACAGATACGCAGTATTTT.

This clonotype was observed many times. The chain recombines TRBV28 with TRBJ2-4, with 7 bases identical to TRBD2. This CDR3 spans 19 amino acids. The germline V gene encodes CDR1 MDHEN and CDR2 SYDVKM. J gave up 0 bases and V 3 bases, and 14 bases lay outside the gene matches. CDR3 protein: CASSFPRGRADVAKNIQYF. CDR3 DNA: TGTGCCAGCAGTTTTCCACGGGGGAGGGCAGATGTAGCCAAAAACATTCAGTACTTC.

There are many counts of this clonotype. V is TRBV2 and J is TRBJ1-2; 10 nucleotides line up with TRBD1. CDR3 length: 14 residues. V dropped 5 bases and J dropped 8; count of bases not matched to a gene: 8. Germline CDR1 reads SNHLY; CDR2 reads FYNNEI. The CDR3 sequence: CASSRDRGSDGYTF. The DNA for the CDR3 is TGTGCCAGCAGTCGGGACAGGGGATCTGACGGCTACACCTTC.

At least ten counts were recorded for this clonotype. The CDR3 loop reads CASSPGTSGRQETQYF. The CDR3 DNA sequence: TGTGCCAGCAGCCCGGGGACTAGCGGGAGACAGGAGACCCAGTACTTC. The chain links TRBV7-9 to TRBJ2-5, with 14 positions matching TRBD2. There are 16 residues in the CDR3. J lost 5 bases, V lost 5 bases, and 7 bases had no gene match. The germline V gene has CDR1 SEHNR and CDR2 FQNEAQ (reference sequence). The full variable domain, completed using reference TRBV7-9 and TRBJ2-5, is DTGVSQNPRHKITKRGQNVTFRCDPISEHNRLYWYRQTLGQGPEFLTYFQNEAQLEKSRLLSDRFSAERPKGSFSTLEIQRTEQGDSAMYLCASSPGTSGRQETQYFGPGTRLLVL.

This chain links TRBV18 with TRBJ1-4; D not resolved. From germline, CDR1 is KGHSH and CDR2 LQKENI. The CDR3 contains 15 residues. V was clipped by 1 base and J by 4 bases, with 10 bases between them. CDR3 sequence: CASSPRQPRNEKLFF. The DNA of the CDR3 is TGTGCCAGCTCACCACGCCAGCCCCGTAATGAAAAACTGTTTTTT.

This clonotype appeared many times. DNA for the CDR3: TGCAGTGCTAGCCGGCAAGAGACCCAGTACTTC. It codes for CSASRQETQYF. V and J are TRBV20-1 and TRBJ2-5; D unclear. From germline, CDR1 is DFQATT and CDR2 SNEGSKA (reference sequence). The V end was cut by 3 bases, the J end by 2 bases, with 4 bases between. The CDR3 has 11 residues.

This clonotype was observed at least ten times. This chain connects TRBV27 to TRBJ2-7; D ambiguous. The CDR3 has 14 residues. Trimming took off 5 bases at V and 4 bases at J, with 15 bases between the two ends. CDR1 and CDR2 (germline): MNHEY, SMNVEV (reference sequence). The CDR3: CASSPGEDPYEQYF. CDR3 sequence (DNA): TGTGCCAGCAGTCCAGGAGAAGACCCATACGAGCAGTACTTC.

This clonotype has a count of ten or more. This rearrangement joins TRBV27 to TRBJ2-3, with D possibly matching TRBD1 (6 bases). The CDR3 loop spans 15 amino acids. Germline CDR1 is MNHEY and CDR2 is SMNVEV (reference sequence). Trimming took off 10 bases at V and 0 bases at J, with 17 bases between the two ends. Here the CDR3 DNA reads TGTGCCATCGGAGCGACAGGACGTAGCACAGATACGCAGTATTTT. This translates into CAIGATGRSTDTQYF.

This clonotype has a count of ten or more. The gene calls are TRBV5-1 and TRBJ1-2, with 8 bases aligning to TRBD1. The ends lost 4 bases at V and 2 bases at J; junction bases unmatched: 7. This CDR3 has 15 residues. Germline V gene data show CDR1 as SGHRS and CDR2 as YFSETQ. The CDR3 bases are TGCGCCAGCAGCCCCGATACAGGGGGGAACTATGGCTACACCTTC. It translates to CASSPDTGGNYGYTF.

This clonotype was counted a few times. This chain joins TRBV9 and TRBJ2-7; TRBD1 matches at 7 bases. Per the germline V gene, CDR1 is SGDLS and CDR2 is YYNGEE. The CDR3 is made up of 14 amino acids. With V trimmed by 4 bases and J by 6 bases, 10 bases remained unmatched. The CDR3 loop is CASSPATGSLEQYF. Written as DNA, the CDR3 is TGTGCCAGCAGCCCCGCGACAGGGTCCCTCGAGCAGTACTTC.

This clonotype came up many times. This rearrangement joins TRBV2 to TRBJ1-1; TRBD1 might be the D (6 bases). Trimming removed 6 bases from V and 3 bases from J, with 11 bases in between. Germline V lookup: CDR1 SNHLY, CDR2 FYNNEI. The CDR3 length is 13 residues. The CDR3 region has the DNA TGTGCCAGCAGAGCTAGACAGGACACTGAAGCTTTCTTT. Amino acids: CASRARQDTEAFF.

This clonotype was detected ten times or more. The chain recombines TRBV28 with TRBJ1-1; D is unresolved. The ends were cut back, 3 bases at V and 0 bases at J, with 11 bases in the middle. The CDR3 covers 15 residues. Germline V gene lookup returns CDR1 MDHEN and CDR2 SYDVKM. CDR3 sequence reads: CASSFYTGVNTEAFF. In DNA, the CDR3 is TGTGCCAGCAGTTTTTACACGGGCGTGAACACTGAAGCTTTCTTT.

Ten or more counts support this clonotype. The chain recombines TRBV3-1 with TRBJ2-1; TRBD2 matches 9 bases. The CDR3 runs to 16 residues. The junction had 7 bases not matched to a gene; V was cut back by 4 bases and J by 3 bases. Germline values: CDR1 LGHDT, CDR2 YNNKEL (reference sequence). CDR3 residues: CASSPLIAGDYNEQFF. CDR3 nucleotide sequence: TGTGCCAGCAGCCCCTTAATAGCGGGAGACTACAATGAGCAGTTCTTC.

This clonotype was seen ten or more times. The chain carries TRBV30 and TRBJ2-7; possible D gene TRBD1, 5 bases. Germline assignment: CDR1 GTSNPN and CDR2 SVGIG (reference sequence). The V end was cut by 0 bases, the J end by 6 bases, with 15 bases between. The CDR3 has 14 residues. The CDR3 DNA reads TGTGCCTGGAGTGTATGGACACGGAACCCCGAGCAGTACTTC. This sequence encodes CAWSVWTRNPEQYF.

This clonotype was recorded at least ten times. This chain uses TRBV9 with TRBJ2-3; unclear D gene. The V gene's germline CDR1 is SGDLS and CDR2 YYNGEE. Trimming stripped 1 base from V and 1 base from J, with 10 bases between. The CDR3 has 15 residues. The CDR3 DNA is TGTGCCAGCAGCGTATTTGGAGTGGGCACAGATACGCAGTATTTT. Protein product: CASSVFGVGTDTQYF.

This clonotype was detected a few times. The V gene is TRBV5-1, the J gene TRBJ2-7; D is unclear. V gave up 1 base and J gave up 1 base, with 9 bases separating them. The CDR3 runs to 14 residues. Germline V lookup: CDR1 SGHRS, CDR2 YFSETQ. The CDR3 spells CASSLKVPSYEQYF. The CDR3 nucleotides read TGCGCCAGCAGCTTGAAGGTTCCTTCCTACGAGCAGTACTTC.